The 7 T cell receptor beta chains presented below share a single source sample, sequenced in a study of identical twins. In TCRdb, the 5' RACE reads were re-called with MiXCR into one record per CDR3 protein. Altogether more than 400,000 distinct CDR3 sequences are present, over 12% being singletons, with the ten largest covering roughly 0.43%. The same data also went into a second study, on yellow fever vaccine responses in identical twins.

Sequenced: CD4+ T cells sorted from blood. These receptors were obtained from a woman aged 18-29 years in good health.

The chain uses TRBV6-1 and TRBJ2-2; 14 bases map to TRBD2. The junction had 5 bases not matched to a gene; V was cut back by 1 base and J by 1 base. This CDR3 contains 19 residues. The V gene's germline CDR1 is MNHNS and CDR2 SASEGT. DNA for the CDR3: TGTGCCAGCAGTGAAGGCGGGACTAGCGGGAGTGGGAACACCGGGGAGCTGTTTTTT. As protein: CASSEGGTSGSGNTGELFF.

In this sample, this clonotype turned up a few times. The chain recombines TRBV3-1 with TRBJ2-1; D may match TRBD1 or TRBD2 (5 bases each). Germline values: CDR1 LGHDT, CDR2 YNNKEL (reference sequence). CDR3 length: 16 amino acids. Between the trimmed V and J ends, which lost 4 bases and 3 bases, there was a span of 16 bases. Written as DNA, the CDR3 is TGTGCCAGCAGCCGAAACCCGGGACCCCACTACAATGAGCAGTTCTTC. Amino acid sequence: CASSRNPGPHYNEQFF.

This clonotype was observed a few times. V usage is TRBV5-1 and J usage is TRBJ2-1; 13 positions agree with TRBD2. Germline CDR1 reads SGHRS; CDR2 reads YFSETQ. V lost 4 bases and J lost 9; bases outside the gene matches: 7. The CDR3 loop spans 15 amino acids. The CDR3 nucleotides read TGCGCCAGCAGCCAGACTAGCGGGAGGTCCCCTGAGCAGTTCTTC. Translation: CASSQTSGRSPEQFF.

This clonotype was picked up a small number of times. The V call is TRBV20-1, the J call TRBJ1-4; D possibly corresponds to TRBD1 (6 bases). Germline V gene data show CDR1 as DFQATT and CDR2 as SNEGSKA (reference sequence). Trimming took off 0 bases at V and 8 bases at J, with 16 bases between the two ends. This CDR3 contains 15 residues. Here the CDR3 reads CSARDLGGKVEKLFF. The DNA of the CDR3 is TGCAGTGCTAGAGATCTAGGGGGGAAGGTCGAAAAACTGTTTTTT.

This clonotype appeared a few times. The chain uses TRBV12-3 or TRBV12-4 and TRBJ2-7; TRBD1 might be the D (5 bases). This CDR3 is built from 14 residues. Trimming pared 0 bases from V and 5 bases from J, leaving 11 bases between. As DNA, the CDR3 is TGTGCCAGCAGTTTAGCCCAGGGTTCCCACGAGCAGTACTTC. This sequence encodes CASSLAQGSHEQYF.

The V call is TRBV7-2, the J call TRBJ2-3, with 10 positions matching TRBD2. Trimming cost V 5 bases and J 2 bases; bases outside gene matches: 7. Germline V lookup: CDR1 SGHTA, CDR2 FQGNSA. The CDR3 totals 16 residues. CDR3 sequence: CASSPRLAGYTDTQYF. CDR3 bases: TGTGCCAGCAGCCCCCGACTAGCGGGTTACACAGATACGCAGTATTTT.

A few counts support this clonotype. The rearrangement joins TRBV7-9 to TRBJ2-1; the match to TRBD2 covers 12 bases. CDR3 length: 15 amino acids. V lost 5 bases and J lost 9; bases outside the gene matches: 8. The germline CDR1 and CDR2 sequences are SEHNR and FQNEAQ (reference sequence). CDR3 loop: CASSRLAGVSSEQFF. The CDR3 region has the DNA TGTGCCAGCAGCCGACTAGCGGGAGTCTCGAGTGAGCAGTTCTTC.